Below are 30 T cell receptor beta chains sequenced from a single sample in a study of blood T cells in healthy people across ages. The second PCR ran roughly 6 to 11 cycles with a sample-barcoded 5' primer and J-beta primers. TCRdb passed the 5' RACE reads through MiXCR, listing each CDR3 protein once. The table shows under 1 million distinct CDR3 sequences, with roughly 44% occurring only once. Sequenced sample: blood. These receptors were obtained from a man in his sixties in good health.

This clonotype was found a few times. The chain couples TRBV4-1 to TRBJ2-5; no clear D gene. Germline CDR1 is MGHRA and CDR2 is YSYEKL. Trimming shortened V by 3 bases and J by 4 bases, and 15 bases separated the two germline ends. This CDR3 is 15 amino acids long. CDR3 in amino acids: CASSQGIGPIETQYF. As DNA, the CDR3 is TGCGCCAGCAGCCAGGGGATCGGGCCAATAGAGACCCAGTACTTC.

This rearrangement joins TRBV2 to TRBJ1-6; TRBD1 is a possible D gene (5 bases). The CDR3 totals 14 residues. Germline V lookup: CDR1 SNHLY, CDR2 FYNNEI. V was cut by 1 base and J by 7 bases, with 8 bases left in between. CDR3 amino acids: CASSEGQGNSPLHF. CDR3 bases: TGTGCCAGCAGTGAAGGGCAGGGAAATTCACCCCTCCACTTT. Full variable domain (missing parts from reference TRBV2 and TRBJ1-6): EPEVTQTPSHQVTQMGQEVILRCVPISNHLYFYWYRQILGQKVEFLVSFYNNEISEKSEIFDDQFSVERPDGSNFTLKIRSTKLEDSAMYFCASSEGQGNSPLHFGNGTRLTVT.

This clonotype was observed a handful of times. V usage is TRBV7-9 and J usage is TRBJ2-5; 9 bases line up with TRBD2. CDR1 is SEHNR and CDR2 is FQNEAQ in the germline V gene (reference sequence). The CDR3 loop spans 15 amino acids. V shed 5 bases, J shed 4 bases, and the junction held 8 bases outside the gene matches. CDR3 in DNA: TGTGCCAGCAGCACCCTAGCGGGGACTGGAGAGACCCAGTACTTC. This sequence encodes CASSTLAGTGETQYF.

This clonotype was counted a few times. This sequence joins TRBV15 and TRBJ2-1; 12 bases map to TRBD2. Germline V gives CDR1 LNHNV, CDR2 YYDKDF (reference sequence). CDR3 size: 17 residues. Trimming at V came to 5 bases and at J to 3 bases, leaving 8 bases not matched to a gene. The CDR3 protein is CATSGRTSGANYNEQFF. The CDR3 DNA reads TGTGCCACCAGCGGCCGGACTAGCGGGGCTAACTACAATGAGCAGTTCTTC.

V usage is TRBV18 and J usage is TRBJ2-5; D may be TRBD2 (6 bases). Germline loops: CDR1 KGHSH, CDR2 LQKENI. The CDR3 has 15 amino acids. Trimming took 4 bases from V and 2 from J, leaving 14 bases between them. The DNA of the CDR3 is TGTGCCAGCTCACGGTCGGAGGGAAGTCAAGAGACCCAGTACTTC. This codes for CASSRSEGSQETQYF. Complete variable domain (other parts from reference TRBV18 and TRBJ2-5): NAGVMQNPRHLVRRRGQEARLRCSPMKGHSHVYWYRQLPEEGLKFMVYLQKENIIDESGMPKERFSAEFPKEGPSILRIQQVVRGDSAAYFCASSRSEGSQETQYFGPGTRLLVL.

This clonotype occurred a few times. The genes are TRBV30 and TRBJ2-7; D is undetermined. The CDR3 runs to 13 residues. Per germline, CDR1 GTSNPN and CDR2 SVGIG (reference sequence). Trimming left V 2 bases short and J 5 bases short, with 13 bases between. The CDR3 nucleotides are TGTGCCTGGAGTCGGACCGGGCCTGACGAGCAGTACTTC. It specifies CAWSRTGPDEQYF.

Comment on this clonotype: This clone may be a read error of a much larger clone one base away. The rearrangement uses TRBV7-9 and TRBJ2-1; 9 bases line up with TRBD2. This CDR3 spans 13 amino acids. Germline-derived CDR1 and CDR2 are SEHNR and FQNEAQ (reference sequence). The DNA of the CDR3 is TGTGCCAGCGACCTAGCGGGGCACAATGTGCAGTTCTTC. Translating it yields CASDLAGHNVQFF. Combining the CDR3 with reference TRBV7-9 and TRBJ2-1 gives the whole variable domain DTGVSQNPRHKITKRGQNVTFRCDPISEHNRLYWYRQTLGQGPEFLTYFQNEAQLEKSRLLSDRFSAERPKGSFSTLEIQRTEQGDSAMYLCASDLAGHNVQFFGPGTRLTVL.

V usage is TRBV20-1 and J usage is TRBJ2-7; D may correspond to TRBD1 or TRBD2 (5 bases each). CDR1 and CDR2 (germline): DFQATT, SNEGSKA (reference sequence). The CDR3 loop spans 12 amino acids. The V end lost 4 bases, the J end lost 3 bases, and 10 bases lay between the germline ends. The CDR3 loop reads CSATRDGYEQYF. CDR3 bases: TGCAGTGCTACCCGGGACGGCTACGAGCAGTACTTC.

This clonotype was seen a handful of times. This sequence joins TRBV20-1 and TRBJ2-1; 10 positions agree with TRBD1. CDR3 length equals 14 residues. Trimming cost V 3 bases and J 4 bases; bases outside gene matches: 3. Germline V lookup: CDR1 DFQATT, CDR2 SNEGSKA (reference sequence). Here the CDR3 reads CSARGQGRYNEQFF. CDR3 bases: TGCAGTGCTAGGGGACAGGGGCGGTACAATGAGCAGTTCTTC.

The table lists this clonotype with a few counts. The chain carries TRBV5-1 and TRBJ2-3; D call uncertain. V gave up 4 bases and J gave up 6 bases, with 9 bases separating them. Germline CDR1 and CDR2: SGHRS and YFSETQ. CDR3 size: 12 residues. CDR3 sequence reads: CASSAQRDTQYF. The CDR3 DNA reads as TGCGCCAGCAGCGCCCAAAGGGATACGCAGTATTTT.

This chain links TRBV7-2 with TRBJ2-7; D perhaps matches TRBD2 (6 bases). CDR1 is SGHTA, CDR2 FQGNSA, per germline. CDR3 length equals 15 residues. The V end lost 6 bases, the J end lost 2 bases, and 17 bases lay between the germline ends. This CDR3 is CASRTKTGSPYEQYF. Here the CDR3 DNA reads TGTGCCAGCAGGACCAAGACCGGGAGCCCCTACGAGCAGTACTTC.

This clonotype was counted a few times. The V gene is TRBV29-1, the J gene TRBJ1-2; unclear D gene. The CDR3 length is 10 residues. Germline lookup yields CDR1 SQVTM and CDR2 ANQGSEA. V was shortened by 4 bases and J by 6 bases, with 6 bases between the two germline ends. The CDR3 is CSVARDGYTF. CDR3 sequence (DNA): TGCAGCGTTGCCAGAGATGGCTACACCTTC. The full variable domain, completed using reference TRBV29-1 and TRBJ1-2, is SAVISQKPSRDICQRGTSLTIQCQVDSQVTMMFWYRQQPGQSLTLIATANQGSEATYESGFVIDKFPISRPNLTFSTLTVSNMSPEDSSIYLCSVARDGYTFGSGTRLTVV.

The table lists this clonotype with a few counts. The chain joins TRBV12-3 or TRBV12-4 to TRBJ2-4; TRBD1 matches 9 bases. Unmatched junction bases numbered 7, after V lost 6 bases and J lost 1 base. The CDR3 runs 16 residues. CDR3 residues: CASRGTGLLAKNIQYF. CDR3 nucleotides: TGTGCCAGCAGGGGGACAGGGTTATTGGCCAAAAACATTCAGTACTTC.

J is TRBJ2-2 and V is TRBV7-2, with 11 positions matching TRBD1. This CDR3 comprises 18 residues. J gave up 5 bases and V 4 bases, and 12 bases lay outside the gene matches. CDR1 SGHTA and CDR2 FQGNSA come from the germline V gene. The CDR3 DNA follows: TGTGCCAGCAGCTCCTACCTGGACAGGGGGCTTCGGACCGGGGAGCTGTTTTTT. Residues: CASSSYLDRGLRTGELFF.

There are many counts of this clonotype. This chain uses TRBV4-3 with TRBJ2-3; D not resolved. The germline CDR1 and CDR2 sequences are LGHNA and YSLEER. V was pared by 0 bases and J by 2 bases, with 12 bases between. The CDR3 sequence is 16 residues long. The CDR3 protein is CASSQDWSTLTDTQYF. CDR3 in DNA: TGCGCCAGCAGCCAAGATTGGAGTACGCTCACAGATACGCAGTATTTT.

In its sample, this clonotype was seen a few times. The CDR3 DNA is TGCAGTGCTAGATCTGCGAGACAAGCCGATTACGAGCAGTACTTC. Its protein product is CSARSARQADYEQYF. The chain links TRBV20-1 to TRBJ2-7; D is ambiguous. From germline, CDR1 is DFQATT and CDR2 SNEGSKA (reference sequence). The CDR3 is made up of 15 amino acids. V was clipped by 2 bases and J by 4 bases, with 18 bases between them.

The sample holds one count of this clonotype. The chain's CDR3 is CASAGGGDQPQHF. The DNA for the CDR3 is TGTGCTAGTGCCGGGGGCGGGGATCAGCCCCAGCATTTT. V gene TRBV12-5 combines with J gene TRBJ1-5, with D possibly matching TRBD1 (6 bases). This CDR3 has 13 amino acids. Per the germline V gene, CDR1 is LGHNT and CDR2 is FRNRAP. Trimming cost V 7 bases and J 5 bases, with 12 bases left between them.

The rearrangement uses TRBV7-9 and TRBJ2-5; 11 bases map to TRBD1. The end of the DNA aligns better with TRBJ2-7, so the J call may be wrong. CDR1 and CDR2 (germline): SEHNR, FQNEAQ (reference sequence). There are 15 residues in the CDR3. The CDR3 DNA reads TGTGCCAGCAGCTCGGACAGGGGGCGCCTGTACGAGCAGTACTTC. This gives the protein CASSSDRGRLYEQYF.

This clonotype was seen more than once but under ten times. The chain employs TRBV7-2 and TRBJ2-4; D is perhaps TRBD2 (6 bases). Per the germline V gene, CDR1 is SGHTA and CDR2 is FQGNSA. The V end was cut by 1 base, the J end by 0 bases, with 10 bases between. The CDR3 runs 16 residues. CDR3 nucleotide sequence: TGTGCCAGCAGCTTAGTCCAGGGAGGAGCCAAAAACATTCAGTACTTC. This translates into CASSLVQGGAKNIQYF.

Only a few counts were recorded for this clonotype. CDR3 coding DNA: TGTGCCAGCAGCCAAGATTTTGAGGGTACGGCTTTCTTT. It codes for CASSQDFEGTAFF. V gene TRBV3-1 combines with J gene TRBJ1-1; D unclear. This CDR3 is built from 13 residues. Germline CDR1 and CDR2: LGHDT and YNNKEL (reference sequence). The V end was cut by 0 bases, the J end by 11 bases, with 13 bases between.

The genes are TRBV5-5 and TRBJ2-3, with 9 bases identical to TRBD1. The CDR3 sequence is 15 residues long. Germline V gene lookup returns CDR1 SGHKS and CDR2 YYEKEE (reference sequence). V was pared by 0 bases and J by 4 bases, with 3 bases of the junction left unmatched. The CDR3 DNA is TGTGCCAGCAGCTTGGTCGGGACAGGGCCAGATACGCAGTATTTT. Protein sequence: CASSLVGTGPDTQYF.

This clonotype has just a few counts. The chain recombines TRBV29-1 with TRBJ2-5; D is unclear. The CDR3 sequence is 15 residues long. V dropped 4 bases and J dropped 2 bases, with 17 bases sitting between them. CDR1 is SQVTM, CDR2 ANQGSEA, per germline. The CDR3 nucleotides are TGCAGCGTTGCTGCTACCCTAGATCCACAAGAGACCCAGTACTTC. Protein product: CSVAATLDPQETQYF.

This clonotype was detected a few times. This chain joins TRBV30 and TRBJ2-1, with 12 bases that match TRBD1. This CDR3 is 15 amino acids long. The J segment lost 8 bases and the V segment lost 3 bases, leaving 8 bases of the junction unmatched. Germline values: CDR1 GTSNPN, CDR2 SVGIG (reference sequence). The chain's CDR3 is CAWSSGTGGKDEQFF. The CDR3 coding sequence is TGTGCCTGGAGCTCCGGGACAGGGGGCAAAGATGAGCAGTTCTTC.

The chain is built from TRBV27 and TRBJ1-1; 11 bases are a match to TRBD1. The germline V gene encodes CDR1 MNHEY and CDR2 SMNVEV (reference sequence). After removal of 8 bases from V and 6 bases from J, the junction contained 8 bases not matched to a gene. The CDR3 covers 14 residues. CDR3 sequence: CASHKQGQGAEAFF. CDR3 DNA: TGTGCCAGCCACAAACAGGGACAGGGGGCTGAAGCTTTCTTT.

The chain combines TRBV9 with TRBJ2-7; D not certain. Trimming shortened V by 1 base and J by 2 bases, and 7 bases separated the two germline ends. The CDR3 runs 13 residues. Germline values: CDR1 SGDLS, CDR2 YYNGEE. CDR3 sequence: CASSVTAAYEQYF. CDR3 sequence (DNA): TGTGCCAGCAGCGTAACAGCAGCCTACGAGCAGTACTTC.

The rearrangement uses TRBV6-2 or TRBV6-3 and TRBJ1-2; 7 bases align to TRBD1. The CDR3 consists of 15 residues. With V trimmed by 5 bases and J by 8 bases, 14 bases remained unmatched. Germline CDR1 and CDR2: MNHEY and SVGEGT. Here the CDR3 reads CASSKPDREELGYTF. In DNA, the CDR3 is TGTGCCAGCAGTAAGCCCGACAGGGAAGAGTTGGGCTACACCTTC.

The chain has TRBV5-4 and TRBJ2-1; tentative D call: TRBD1 (5 bases). Germline CDR1 is SGHNT and CDR2 is YYREEE (reference sequence). The CDR3 is 14 residues long. Trimming left V 2 bases short and J 9 bases short, with 15 bases between. This chain's CDR3 is CASSFGMAQGEQFF. The CDR3 DNA reads as TGTGCCAGCAGCTTTGGCATGGCCCAGGGTGAGCAGTTCTTC.

The CDR3 DNA follows: TGTGCCAGCAGTGGGGGCGAAGGGGCCTACGAGCAGTACTTC. Translating gives CASSGGEGAYEQYF. The chain couples TRBV2 to TRBJ2-7, with a weak D call TRBD1 (5 bases). This CDR3 is built from 14 residues. Trimming pared 4 bases from V and 2 bases from J, leaving 12 bases between. From germline, CDR1 is SNHLY and CDR2 FYNNEI.

The chain has TRBV4-1 and TRBJ2-2, with a weak D call TRBD1 (5 bases). Germline lookup yields CDR1 MGHRA and CDR2 YSYEKL. V lost 2 bases and J 1 base, leaving 14 bases between the germline ends. The CDR3 is made up of 17 amino acids. CDR3 bases: TGCGCCAGCAGCCAAAATCTCGAGACAGTGAACACCGGGGAGCTGTTTTTT. Residues: CASSQNLETVNTGELFF.

The table lists this clonotype with a few counts. The genes are TRBV20-1 and TRBJ2-5; 10 bases agree with TRBD2. Germline loops: CDR1 DFQATT, CDR2 SNEGSKA (reference sequence). The CDR3 sequence is 13 residues long. Unmatched junction bases numbered 3, after V lost 2 bases and J lost 6 bases. This CDR3 reads CSARPGLAKTQYF. The DNA for the CDR3 is TGCAGTGCTAGACCGGGACTAGCGAAGACCCAGTACTTC.